This T cell receptor (beta chain) stems from a study of T cell clonotyping in hematopoietic cell transplantation. Comments on this clone: The antigen is unknown.

Repertoires were generated with immunoSEQ multiplex PCR, while TCRdb's copy carries only in-frame clones and drops some. The sample has approximately 14,000 clones; around 98% are singletons. Study-level results: Few recipient clonotypes overlapped donors; over 97% were de novo at given depth. Broader posttransplant TCR repertoire diversity was predicted by graft donor and pretransplant recipient Inverse Simpson Index values. Pathologically expanded recipient clonotypes increased progressively from day 30 to day 180 as diversity fell.

Recipient blood drawn about 28 days pretransplant and days 30, 100, 180 after. Trimming removed 7 bases from V and 2 bases from J, with 18 bases in between. The CDR3 is 14 amino acids. Germline V gene lookup returns CDR1 SQVTM and CDR2 ANQGSEA. This clonotype was sampled from a female patient in her forties or fifties who had an allogeneic stem cell transplant from an unrelated donor, so T cells may come from the graft donor. Some clones in this sample may be carry-over from other donors' samples. Sequenced material: peripheral blood mononuclear cells, taken 30 days after allogeneic stem cell transplant. V usage is TRBV29-1 and J usage is TRBJ2-7, with D perhaps TRBD2 (6 bases). The CDR3 DNA reads TGCAGCGCCAAAAGGGAGGCACGGGCCTACGAGCAGTACTTC. The encoded protein is CSAKREARAYEQYF.